A selection of T cell receptor beta chains follows, all from one sample in a study of T cell repertoires in cytomegalovirus infection. TCRdb passed the reads through MiXCR, listing each CDR3 protein once. In the table there are roughly 130,000 distinct CDR3 sequences, under 30% of which are singletons. These TCRs' antigens remain unknown. The sample consisted of PBMCs, sequenced either directly or after in vitro stimulation (not recorded which). The source of these receptors is a human donor in good health (CMV status not recorded). Some clones in this sample may be carry-over from other donors' samples. The CDR3 runs from the conserved cysteine through the conserved F or W. The D gene is left open where the match is weak. Size is omitted from some rows. Given values are once, few, many or a class for expanded clones.

D gene,J gene,V gene,clone size,CDR3 length,CDR3 DNA,CDR3 protein
TRBD1,TRBJ2-5,TRBV6-2/TRBV6-3,NA,15,TGTGCCAGCAGTTACCTCGGGACAGGGAAAGAGACCCAGTACTTC,CASSYLGTGKETQYF
TRBD2,TRBJ2-1,TRBV27,few,15,TGTGCCAGCAGACCACTGGCTAGCGGGGCCAATGAGCAGTTCTTC,CASRPLASGANEQFF
TRBD2,TRBJ2-7,TRBV28,few,17,TGTGCCAGCAGTTTGCGGTCGGGACTAGCGGGAGTTACCGAGCAGTACTTC,CASSLRSGLAGVTEQYF
TRBD2,TRBJ2-1,TRBV15,NA,15,TGTGCCACCAGCATTGGAGCGGGAGACGGGGATGAGCAGTTCTTC,CATSIGAGDGDEQFF
NA,TRBJ2-4,TRBV29-1,few,14,TGCAGCGTTGAAGAGGATCCGTCGGGAAGCATTCAGTACTTC,CSVEEDPSGSIQYF
NA,TRBJ1-1,TRBV5-6,few,14,TGTGCCAGCAGCTTGGTGGGGGGTGAGACTGAAGCTTTCTTT,CASSLVGGETEAFF
NA,TRBJ2-7,TRBV29-1,once,11,TGCAGCGGAGGGGAGTACTACGAGCAGTACTTC,CSGGEYYEQYF
TRBD1,TRBJ2-5,TRBV29-1,NA,16,TGCAGCGTTCTAACCCGTTGGACAGGGGCACAAGAGACCCAGTACTTC,CSVLTRWTGAQETQYF
TRBD2,TRBJ2-1,TRBV19,NA,17,TGTGCCAGTACAACAAGCCGCCTAGCGGGGGAACTCAATGAGCAGTTCTTC,CASTTSRLAGELNEQFF
NA,TRBJ2-7,TRBV6-2/TRBV6-3,NA,17,TGTGCCAGCAGTTATTCTGCGGGACAGTCGACCTCCTACGAGCAGTACTTC,CASSYSAGQSTSYEQYF
TRBD2,TRBJ2-7,TRBV20-1,NA,16,TGCAGTGCTAGAGGGACTAGCGGAGAAAGAGCTTACGAGCAGTACTTC,CSARGTSGERAYEQYF
NA,TRBJ2-2,TRBV7-3,many,14,TGTGCCAGCAGCTTAAGACAAGCCACCGGGGAGCTGTTTTTT,CASSLRQATGELFF
NA,TRBJ2-3,TRBV20-1,NA,15,TGCAGTGCTAGACCTGGGACCCGTTCCGCAGATACGCAGTATTTT,CSARPGTRSADTQYF
TRBD2,TRBJ2-2,TRBV19,NA,18,TGTGCCAGTAGTCGTGGGACTAGCGGGAATGCGAACACCGGGGAGCTGTTTTTT,CASSRGTSGNANTGELFF
TRBD2,TRBJ2-1,TRBV12-3/TRBV12-4,many,21,TGTGCCAGCAGCTTTACTGCCCCCGAGCGGGGACTCCAATTCTCCTACAATGAGCAGTTCTTC,CASSFTAPERGLQFSYNEQFF
NA,TRBJ2-1,TRBV4-3,NA,15,TGCGCCAGCAGCGCGCGGGATCTCTCCTACAATGAGCAGTTCTTC,CASSARDLSYNEQFF
NA,TRBJ1-2,TRBV7-9,few,13,TGTGCCAGCAGCTTAGGACACTTCTATGGCTACACCTTC,CASSLGHFYGYTF
NA,TRBJ2-5,TRBV29-1,NA,14,TGCAGCGTTTACACAGCGGACAAGCAAGAGACCCAGTACTTC,CSVYTADKQETQYF
NA,TRBJ1-2,TRBV7-8,many,12,TGTGCCAGCAGCTTAGTTGGAGATGGCTACACCTTC,CASSLVGDGYTF